This T cell receptor beta chain was captured by sequencing in a study of memory CD8 T cells in hepatitis C reinfection. Looking at the study overall: A positive HCV RNA test after two negatives ≥60 days apart defined reinfection.

Using immunoSEQ multiplex PCR, the repertoire was profiled, and TCRdb retains in-frame clones only, with some absent. The sample lists fewer than 50,000 clones, around nine tenths seen once, with 1% to 1.5% in the top ten. Time point here: peak reinfection, 3 to 8 weeks after reinfection detection. Sorted cells were sequenced directly ex vivo without any in vitro expansion. Control naive CD8 T cells came from two donors at all three reinfection time points. Germline CDR1 is MNHEY and CDR2 is SMNVEV (reference sequence). After removal of 6 bases from V and 4 bases from J, the junction contained 11 bases not matched to a gene. The CDR3 runs 16 residues.

This clonotype originated in a man between 18 and 29 years old with hepatitis C virus infection. The sequenced sample was naive CD8+ T cells sorted from blood. The V gene is TRBV27, the J gene TRBJ2-7; TRBD2 aligns across 11 bases. The CDR3 region is CASSYRSGRAGYEQYF. CDR3 sequence (DNA): TGTGCCAGCAGCTATCGTAGCGGGAGGGCCGGATACGAGCAGTACTTC.